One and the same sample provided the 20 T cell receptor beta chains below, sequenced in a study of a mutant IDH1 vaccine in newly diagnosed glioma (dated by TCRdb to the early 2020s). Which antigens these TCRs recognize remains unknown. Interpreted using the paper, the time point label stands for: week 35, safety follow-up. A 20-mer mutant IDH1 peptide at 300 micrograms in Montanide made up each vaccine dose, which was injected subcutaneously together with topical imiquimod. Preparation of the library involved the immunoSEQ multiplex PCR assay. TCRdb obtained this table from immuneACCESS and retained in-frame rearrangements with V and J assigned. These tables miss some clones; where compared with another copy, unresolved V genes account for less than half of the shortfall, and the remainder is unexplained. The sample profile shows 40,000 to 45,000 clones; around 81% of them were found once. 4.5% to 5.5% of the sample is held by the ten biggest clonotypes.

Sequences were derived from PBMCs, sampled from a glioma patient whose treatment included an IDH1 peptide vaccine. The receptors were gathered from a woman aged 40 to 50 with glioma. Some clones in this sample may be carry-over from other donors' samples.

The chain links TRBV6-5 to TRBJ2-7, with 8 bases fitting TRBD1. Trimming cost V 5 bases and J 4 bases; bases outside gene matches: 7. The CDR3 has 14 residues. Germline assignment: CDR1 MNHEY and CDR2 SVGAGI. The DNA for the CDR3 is TGTGCCAGCAGTAGGGACAGGCAGAATTACGAGCAGTACTTC. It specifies CASSRDRQNYEQYF.

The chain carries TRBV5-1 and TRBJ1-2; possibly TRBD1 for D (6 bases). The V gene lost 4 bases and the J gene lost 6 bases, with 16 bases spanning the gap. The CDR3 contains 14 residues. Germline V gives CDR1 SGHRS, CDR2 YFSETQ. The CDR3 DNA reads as TGCGCCAGCAGCCCCTCGGGACAAGCAAATGGCTACACCTTC. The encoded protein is CASSPSGQANGYTF. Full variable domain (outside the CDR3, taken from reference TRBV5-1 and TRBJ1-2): KAGVTQTPRYLIKTRGQQVTLSCSPISGHRSVSWYQQTPGQGLQFLFEYFSETQRNKGNFPGRFSGRQFSNSRSEMNVSTLELGDSALYLCASSPSGQANGYTFGSGTRLTVV.

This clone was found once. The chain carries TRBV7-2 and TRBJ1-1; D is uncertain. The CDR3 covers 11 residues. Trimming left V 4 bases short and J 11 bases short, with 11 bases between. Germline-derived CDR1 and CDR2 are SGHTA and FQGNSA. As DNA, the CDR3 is TGTGCCAGCAGCTCTTTGGCTCGGGCTTTCTTT. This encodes CASSSLARAFF.

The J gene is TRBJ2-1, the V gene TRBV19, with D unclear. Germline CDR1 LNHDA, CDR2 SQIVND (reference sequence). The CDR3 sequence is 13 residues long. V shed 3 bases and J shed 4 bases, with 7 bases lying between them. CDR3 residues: CASSIKPYNEQFF. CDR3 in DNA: TGTGCCAGTAGTATCAAGCCTTACAATGAGCAGTTCTTC.

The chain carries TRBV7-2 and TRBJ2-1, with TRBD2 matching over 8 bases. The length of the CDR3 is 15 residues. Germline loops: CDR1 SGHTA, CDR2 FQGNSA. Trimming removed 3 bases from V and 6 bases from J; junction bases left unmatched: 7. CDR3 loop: CASSLEGLVGNEQFF. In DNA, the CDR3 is TGTGCCAGCAGCTTGGAGGGACTAGTCGGCAATGAGCAGTTCTTC.

CDR3 amino acids: CASSGRTGYYEQYF. Here the CDR3 DNA reads TGCGCCAGCAGCGGAAGGACAGGCTATTACGAGCAGTACTTC. The chain couples TRBV5-1 to TRBJ2-7; 7 bases agree with TRBD1. J lost 4 bases, V lost 4 bases, and 8 bases had no gene match. CDR3 length: 14 amino acids. Germline V CDR1 and CDR2: SGHRS, YFSETQ.

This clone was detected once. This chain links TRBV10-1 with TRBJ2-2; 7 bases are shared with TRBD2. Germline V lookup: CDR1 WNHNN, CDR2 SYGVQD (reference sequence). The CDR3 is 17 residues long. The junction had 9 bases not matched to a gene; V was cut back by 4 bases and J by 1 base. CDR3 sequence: CASSGGRESLNTGELFF. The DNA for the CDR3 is TGCGCCAGCAGTGGGGGGAGGGAAAGCCTGAACACCGGGGAGCTGTTTTTT.

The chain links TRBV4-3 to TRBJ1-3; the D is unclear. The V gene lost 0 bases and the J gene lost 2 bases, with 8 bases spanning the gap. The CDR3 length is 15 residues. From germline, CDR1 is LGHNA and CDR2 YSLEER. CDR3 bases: TGCGCCAGCAGCCAAGATAACGGCCCTGGAAACACCATATATTTT. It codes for CASSQDNGPGNTIYF.

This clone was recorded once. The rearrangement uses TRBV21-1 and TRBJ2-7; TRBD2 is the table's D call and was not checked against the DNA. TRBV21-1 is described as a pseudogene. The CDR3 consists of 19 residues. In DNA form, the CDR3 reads TGTGCCAGCACCTCCAGGGTTGTAACGGGACTCAGACCTTCCTACGAGCAGTACTTC. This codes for CASTSRVVTGLRPSYEQYF.

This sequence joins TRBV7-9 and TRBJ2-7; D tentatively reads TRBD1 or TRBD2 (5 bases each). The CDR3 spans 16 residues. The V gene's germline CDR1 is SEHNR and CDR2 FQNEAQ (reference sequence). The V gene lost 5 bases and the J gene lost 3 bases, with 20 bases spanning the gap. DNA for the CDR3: TGTGCCAGCAGCAATACGAACCGGGACGAGGTCTACGAGCAGTACTTC. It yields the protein CASSNTNRDEVYEQYF.

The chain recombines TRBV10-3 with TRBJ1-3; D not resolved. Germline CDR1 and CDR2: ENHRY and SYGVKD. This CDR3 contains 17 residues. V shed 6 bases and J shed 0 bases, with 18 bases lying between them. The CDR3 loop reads CAIRDLNSNLSGNTIYF. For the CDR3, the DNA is TGTGCCATCAGGGACCTAAACAGCAACCTCTCTGGAAACACCATATATTTT.

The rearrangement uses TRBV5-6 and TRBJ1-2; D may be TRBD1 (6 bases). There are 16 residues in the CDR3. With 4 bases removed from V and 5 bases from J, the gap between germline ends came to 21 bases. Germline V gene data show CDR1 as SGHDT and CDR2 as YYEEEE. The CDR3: CASSPGTSTRLYGYTF. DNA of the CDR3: TGTGCCAGCAGCCCCGGGACAAGTACTCGACTTTATGGCTACACCTTC.

The CDR3: CASSVRLAGVGGELFF. CDR3 in DNA: TGCGCCAGCAGCGTTCGACTAGCGGGGGTGGGCGGGGAGCTGTTTTTT. The V and J genes are TRBV4-1 and TRBJ2-2, with 12 nucleotides matching TRBD2. The V gene end was trimmed by 5 bases and the J gene end by 7 bases; junction bases not matched to a gene: 8. The CDR3 has 16 residues. CDR1 is MGHRA, CDR2 YSYEKL, per germline.

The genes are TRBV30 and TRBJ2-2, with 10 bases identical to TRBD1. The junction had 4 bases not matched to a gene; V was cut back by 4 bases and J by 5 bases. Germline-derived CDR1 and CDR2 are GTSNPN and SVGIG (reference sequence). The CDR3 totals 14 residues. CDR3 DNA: TGTGCCTGGAAAGGGACAGGGGCGACCGGGGAGCTGTTTTTT. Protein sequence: CAWKGTGATGELFF. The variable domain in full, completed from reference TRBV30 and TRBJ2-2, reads SQTIHQWPATLVQPVGSPLSLECTVEGTSNPNLYWYRQAAGRGLQLLFYSVGIGQISSEVPQNLSASRPQDRQFILSSKKLLLSDSGFYLCAWKGTGATGELFFGEGSRLTVL.

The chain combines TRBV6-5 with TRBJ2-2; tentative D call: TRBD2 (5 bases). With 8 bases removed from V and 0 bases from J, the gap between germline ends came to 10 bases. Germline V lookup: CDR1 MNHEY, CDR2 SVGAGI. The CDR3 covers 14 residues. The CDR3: CASGLPSNTGELFF. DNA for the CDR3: TGTGCCAGCGGACTTCCTTCGAACACCGGGGAGCTGTTTTTT.

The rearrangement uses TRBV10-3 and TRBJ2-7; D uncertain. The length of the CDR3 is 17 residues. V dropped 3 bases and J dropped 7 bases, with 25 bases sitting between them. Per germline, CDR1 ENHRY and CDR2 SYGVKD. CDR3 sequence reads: CAISDPRTPGCSWEQYF. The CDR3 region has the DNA TGTGCCATCAGTGACCCCCGGACCCCCGGCTGTTCCTGGGAGCAGTACTTC.

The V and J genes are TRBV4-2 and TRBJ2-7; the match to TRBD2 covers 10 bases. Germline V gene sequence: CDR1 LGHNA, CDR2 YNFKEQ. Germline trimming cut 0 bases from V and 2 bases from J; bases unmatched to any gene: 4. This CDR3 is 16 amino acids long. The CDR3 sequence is CASSQEGSGGAYEQYF. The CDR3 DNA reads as TGTGCCAGCAGCCAAGAAGGGAGCGGGGGGGCCTACGAGCAGTACTTC.

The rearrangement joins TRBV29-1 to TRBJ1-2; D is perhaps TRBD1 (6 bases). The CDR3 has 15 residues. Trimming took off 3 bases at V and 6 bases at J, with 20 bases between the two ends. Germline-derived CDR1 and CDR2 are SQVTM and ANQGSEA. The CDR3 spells CSVEVLKGVADGYTF. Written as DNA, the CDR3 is TGCAGCGTTGAGGTTCTAAAGGGGGTGGCGGATGGCTACACCTTC.

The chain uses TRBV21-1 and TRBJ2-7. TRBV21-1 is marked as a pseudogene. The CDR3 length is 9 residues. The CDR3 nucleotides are TGTGCCAGCAATCACGAGCAGTACTTC. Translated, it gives CASNHEQYF.

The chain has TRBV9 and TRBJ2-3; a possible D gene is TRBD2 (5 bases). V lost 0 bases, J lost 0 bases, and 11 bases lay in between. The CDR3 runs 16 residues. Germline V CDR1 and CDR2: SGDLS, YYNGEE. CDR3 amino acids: CASSVGSGSSTDTQYF. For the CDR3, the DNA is TGTGCCAGCAGCGTAGGAAGCGGTTCTAGCACAGATACGCAGTATTTT.